One sample yielded the 2 T cell receptor beta chains listed below, sequenced in a study of OX40 agonist ivuxolimab in advanced cancers. Only in-frame clones appear in the TCRdb table, and some are missing; sequencing was by immunoSEQ multiplex PCR. Here the sample spans some 35,000 clones, roughly 84% being singletons. This specimen was CD4+ or CD8+ T cells sorted from blood, taken in a trial of the OX40 agonist ivuxolimab. These receptors all come from an adult with an advanced solid tumor such as melanoma, head and neck, liver or kidney cancer.

The chain carries TRBV28 and TRBJ1-6, with D possibly TRBD1 on 5 matching bases. This CDR3 comprises 15 residues. Trimming removed 4 bases at V and 8 bases at J, with 15 bases between. The germline gives CDR1 MDHEN, CDR2 SYDVKM. In DNA, the CDR3 is TGTGCCAGCAGTTCCCCGGGGCGGTGGGATTCACCCCTCCACTTT. Translating it yields CASSSPGRWDSPLHF.

This clone showed up just a few times. The rearrangement joins TRBV4-2 to TRBJ2-5; D is ambiguous. Germline CDR1 LGHNA, CDR2 YNFKEQ. With 0 bases removed from V and 5 bases from J, the gap between germline ends came to 7 bases. The CDR3 spans 13 residues. As DNA, the CDR3 is TGTGCCAGCAGCCAAGAGGGCTGGGAGACCCAGTACTTC. Its translation: CASSQEGWETQYF.